What follows describes a single TCR beta chain. Germline V gives CDR1 SGDLS, CDR2 YYNGEE. Trimming cost V 0 bases and J 4 bases, with 8 bases left between them. The CDR3 runs to 14 residues. The data were obtained in a study of T cells in Graves' hyperthyroidism and ophthalmopathy. Newly diagnosed hyperthyroidism, duration under 2 months, in patients aged 18 to 65. The TCR beta CDR3 regions underwent amplification using RNA transcripts as the source. Primed by the HTBI set, a first-round RT-PCR was run on the TCR CDR3. In TCRdb, the multiplex PCR reads were re-called with MiXCR into one record per CDR3 protein. Here the sample spans 300,000 to 450,000 distinct CDR3 sequences, approximately 13% being singletons.

Sequencing was done on a sample of blood. This sequence was found in a man aged 25 to 40 with Graves' hyperthyroidism that later progressed to Graves' ophthalmopathy. The genes are TRBV9 and TRBJ1-3, with D hard to call. CDR3 DNA sequence: TGTGCCAGCAGCGTAGACGGGAAAGGAAACACCATATATTTT. Encoded protein: CASSVDGKGNTIYF.